These 15 T cell receptor beta chains were all obtained from the same sample, sequenced in a study of control samples from healthy donors and cancer patients. This table comes from immunoSEQ multiplex PCR, and its TCRdb copy is limited to in-frame clones, with some not included. The sample includes approximately 94,000 clones, approximately 84% seen only once; the top ten take 38%. Sequenced material: PBMCs. These receptors were taken from a man between 65 and 79 years old with lung cancer.

The J gene is TRBJ2-7, the V gene TRBV12-5, with D uncertain. Trimming pared 6 bases from V and 7 bases from J, leaving 10 bases between. The CDR3 consists of 11 residues. Germline CDR1 is LGHNT and CDR2 is FRNRAP. The CDR3 is CASGLRGEQYF. The CDR3 DNA sequence: TGTGCTAGTGGCCTCCGCGGTGAGCAGTACTTC. Looking up the rest from reference TRBV12-5 and TRBJ2-7 gives the full variable domain: DARVTQTPRHKVTEMGQEVTMRCQPILGHNTVFWYRQTMMQGLELLAYFRNRAPLDDSGMPKDRFSAEMPDATLATLKIQPSEPRDSAVYFCASGLRGEQYFGPGTRLTVT.

This clone was seen a single time. The chain carries TRBV9 and TRBJ1-4; D might be TRBD1 (5 bases). From germline, CDR1 is SGDLS and CDR2 YYNGEE. The CDR3 runs to 15 residues. V lost 3 bases and J lost 4, with 13 bases in between. In nucleotides, the CDR3 is TGTGCCAGCAGCGCCTCCGGGACCCTTAATGAAAAACTGTTTTTT. It specifies CASSASGTLNEKLFF.

This clone has more than one count but fewer than ten. V usage is TRBV19 and J usage is TRBJ1-5; 9 positions agree with TRBD1. The CDR3 has 16 amino acids. From germline, CDR1 is LNHDA and CDR2 SQIVND (reference sequence). The junction had 12 bases not matched to a gene; V was cut back by 5 bases and J by 7 bases. The CDR3 nucleotides read TGTGCCAGTAGTGAGTCGTTGGGGACAGGGCACCAGCCCCAGCATTTT. This encodes CASSESLGTGHQPQHF.

This chain links TRBV6-2 or TRBV6-3 with TRBJ1-4; D possibly corresponds to TRBD1 (6 bases). Germline CDR1 and CDR2: MNHEY and SVGEGT. Trimming removed 0 bases from V and 6 bases from J, with 17 bases in between. The CDR3 is made up of 17 amino acids. CDR3 in amino acids: CASSYSVAQGWDEKLFF. DNA for the CDR3: TGTGCCAGCAGTTACTCAGTAGCACAGGGCTGGGATGAAAAACTGTTTTTT.

In its sample, this clone is medium-sized (0.01 to 0.1%). The rearrangement links TRBV7-9 to TRBJ2-7; TRBD1 agrees at 7 bases. The CDR3 totals 12 residues. Trimming cost V 8 bases and J 2 bases; bases outside gene matches: 3. Germline CDR1 reads SEHNR; CDR2 reads FQNEAQ (reference sequence). The DNA for the CDR3 is TGTGCCAGCGGGCAGGGGGCCTACGAGCAGTACTTC. It translates to CASGQGAYEQYF. The full variable domain, its missing parts supplied by reference TRBV7-9 and TRBJ2-7, is DTGVSQNPRHKITKRGQNVTFRCDPISEHNRLYWYRQTLGQGPEFLTYFQNEAQLEKSRLLSDRFSAERPKGSFSTLEIQRTEQGDSAMYLCASGQGAYEQYFGPGTRLTVT.

This clone came up a few times. This chain links TRBV5-4 with TRBJ2-2; TRBD1 agrees at 8 bases. Unmatched junction bases numbered 4, after V lost 4 bases and J lost 5 bases. The germline CDR1 and CDR2 sequences are SGHNT and YYREEE (reference sequence). The length of the CDR3 is 14 residues. CDR3 DNA: TGTGCCAGCAGCGACAGGGGAAGGACCGGGGAGCTGTTTTTT. This sequence encodes CASSDRGRTGELFF. Together with reference TRBV5-4 and TRBJ2-2, the CDR3 gives the full variable domain: ETGVTQSPTHLIKTRGQQVTLRCSSQSGHNTVSWYQQALGQGPQFIFQYYREEENGRGNFPPRFSGLQFPNYSSELNVNALELDDSALYLCASSDRGRTGELFFGEGSRLTVL.

The J gene is TRBJ2-7, the V gene TRBV4-3; 12 positions match TRBD1. Germline CDR1 is LGHNA and CDR2 is YSLEER. The CDR3 contains 15 residues. Unmatched junction bases numbered 6, after V lost 4 bases and J lost 5 bases. In nucleotides, the CDR3 is TGCGCCAGCAGCCCTGGGACAGGGGGCTTCAACGAGCAGTACTTC. It yields the protein CASSPGTGGFNEQYF.

V and J are TRBV7-9 and TRBJ2-3; 8 bases fit TRBD2. The CDR3 loop spans 17 amino acids. V lost 1 base to trimming and J lost 3 bases; unmatched junction nucleotides: 9. Germline V gene sequence: CDR1 SEHNR, CDR2 FQNEAQ (reference sequence). The CDR3, as DNA: TGTGCCAGCAGCTTAGGGTCACCCGGGGGGGCGACAGATACGCAGTATTTT. It is translated as CASSLGSPGGATDTQYF.

Concerning this clone: Other DNA variants within this sample encode the same CDR3. The chain combines TRBV28 with TRBJ1-6, with TRBD1 matching 10 bases. The CDR3 contains 15 residues. V shed 5 bases, J shed 4 bases, and the junction held 2 bases outside the gene matches. The germline gives CDR1 MDHEN, CDR2 SYDVKM. This CDR3 reads CASSGGQGYNSPLHF. The CDR3 nucleotides are TGTGCCAGCAGTGGGGGACAGGGGTATAATTCACCCCTCCACTTT.

This chain uses TRBV7-9 with TRBJ1-4; possible D gene TRBD1, 6 bases. V was clipped by 4 bases and J by 3 bases, with 15 bases between them. The CDR3 runs to 16 residues. Per the germline V gene, CDR1 is SEHNR and CDR2 is FQNEAQ (reference sequence). CDR3 sequence reads: CASSSSGGRANEKLFF. In nucleotides, the CDR3 is TGTGCCAGCAGCTCCTCCGGGGGCCGGGCTAATGAAAAACTGTTTTTT.

This chain joins TRBV6-5 and TRBJ1-1; D is perhaps TRBD1 (6 bases). Germline values: CDR1 MNHEY, CDR2 SVGAGI. Trimming left V 0 bases short and J 7 bases short, with 15 bases between. The CDR3 is 15 amino acids. The CDR3 is CASSYSNREGDEAFF. Written as DNA, the CDR3 is TGTGCCAGCAGTTACTCGAACAGGGAGGGGGATGAAGCTTTCTTT.

This chain joins TRBV7-9 and TRBJ1-6; D may be TRBD1 (5 bases). Trimming removed 5 bases at V and 2 bases at J, with 13 bases between. The CDR3 loop spans 16 amino acids. Germline V gives CDR1 SEHNR, CDR2 FQNEAQ (reference sequence). DNA for the CDR3: TGTGCCAGCAGCGTCCGCCAGGACACCTATAATTCACCCCTCCACTTT. This encodes CASSVRQDTYNSPLHF.

V is TRBV28 and J is TRBJ1-2; no clear D gene. Trimming removed 6 bases at V and 4 bases at J, with 15 bases between. The CDR3 totals 14 residues. The V gene's germline CDR1 is MDHEN and CDR2 SYDVKM. The DNA for the CDR3 is TGTGCCAGCAGCCCCGGCCCTCAGATCTATGGCTACACCTTC. As protein: CASSPGPQIYGYTF.

V gene TRBV9 combines with J gene TRBJ1-6; D may be TRBD1 (5 bases). Germline values: CDR1 SGDLS, CDR2 YYNGEE. V was shortened by 2 bases and J by 8 bases, with 17 bases between the two germline ends. The CDR3 spans 16 residues. The CDR3 DNA reads TGTGCCAGCAGCGTCGGGACCGCCCAGGGAGATTCACCCCTCCACTTT. Protein: CASSVGTAQGDSPLHF.

The chain uses TRBV5-1 and TRBJ2-7, with D possibly matching TRBD1 (6 bases). The CDR3 is made up of 13 amino acids. The germline V and J ends were trimmed by 0 bases and 12 bases, with 16 bases remaining between them. The germline gives CDR1 SGHRS, CDR2 YFSETQ. CDR3 coding DNA: TGCGCCAGCAGCTTGGGAACAGGGTTCGGCGTGTACTTC. Translated: CASSLGTGFGVYF.